The T cell receptor beta chain described here comes from a study of neurological immune-mediated disorders. The CDR3 has 12 residues. The germline gives CDR1 SGHAT, CDR2 FQNNGV. Between the trimmed V and J ends, which lost 3 bases and 4 bases, there was a span of 6 bases. This clonotype came up many times. Its antigen is still unknown. Study-wide results and limits: Because no CDR3 amino acid sequences were shared across subjects by expanded clones, private repertoires were suggested in all groups. Patients with HTLV-1-associated myelopathy showed the most TCR clonal expansion. Those with multiple sclerosis showed the least, falling below healthy controls.

Where libraries were unsorted, they were derived from 2 million PBMCs stored at -80 degrees C. 5'RACE with 10-nucleotide random UMIs generated the cDNA. MiXCR, applied by TCRdb to the 5' RACE reads, yields one record per CDR3 protein. The table has tens of thousands of distinct CDR3 sequences, 9.5% to 15% seen once. The clonotype was recovered from a woman in her sixties with HTLV-1-associated myelopathy (HAM/TSP). This chain connects TRBV11-2 to TRBJ1-1; no firm D call. The source material was PBMCs. CDR3 bases: TGTGCCAGCAGCTTCGGCCGCACTGAAGCTTTCTTT. Translated: CASSFGRTEAFF.